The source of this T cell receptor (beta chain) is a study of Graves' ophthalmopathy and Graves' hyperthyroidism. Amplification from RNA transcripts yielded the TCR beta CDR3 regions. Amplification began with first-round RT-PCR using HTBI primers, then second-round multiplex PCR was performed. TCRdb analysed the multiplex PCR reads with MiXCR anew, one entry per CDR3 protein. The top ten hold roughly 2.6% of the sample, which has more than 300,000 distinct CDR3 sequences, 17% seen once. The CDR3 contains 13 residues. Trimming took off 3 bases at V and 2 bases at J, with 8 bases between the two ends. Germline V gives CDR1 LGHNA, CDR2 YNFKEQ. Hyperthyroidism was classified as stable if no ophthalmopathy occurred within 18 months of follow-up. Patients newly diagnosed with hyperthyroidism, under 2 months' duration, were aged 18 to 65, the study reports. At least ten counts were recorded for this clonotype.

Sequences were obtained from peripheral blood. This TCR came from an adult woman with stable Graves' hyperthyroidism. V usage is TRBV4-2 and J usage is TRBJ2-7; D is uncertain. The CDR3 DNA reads TGTGCCAGCAGCCAGCGCCCCACCTACGAGCAGTACTTC. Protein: CASSQRPTYEQYF.